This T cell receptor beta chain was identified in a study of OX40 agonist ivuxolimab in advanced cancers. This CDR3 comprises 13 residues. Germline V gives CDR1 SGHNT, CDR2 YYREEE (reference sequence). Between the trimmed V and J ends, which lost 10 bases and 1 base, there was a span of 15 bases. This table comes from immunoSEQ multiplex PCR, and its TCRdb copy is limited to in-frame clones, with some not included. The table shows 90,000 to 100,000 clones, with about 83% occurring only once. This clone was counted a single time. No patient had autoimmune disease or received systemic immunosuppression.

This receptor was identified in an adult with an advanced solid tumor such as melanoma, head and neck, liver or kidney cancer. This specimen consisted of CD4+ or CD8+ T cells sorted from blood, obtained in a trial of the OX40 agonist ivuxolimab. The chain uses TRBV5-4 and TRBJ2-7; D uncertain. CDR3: CAGKGSDSYEQYF. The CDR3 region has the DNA TGTGCCGGAAAGGGATCAGATTCCTACGAGCAGTACTTC.